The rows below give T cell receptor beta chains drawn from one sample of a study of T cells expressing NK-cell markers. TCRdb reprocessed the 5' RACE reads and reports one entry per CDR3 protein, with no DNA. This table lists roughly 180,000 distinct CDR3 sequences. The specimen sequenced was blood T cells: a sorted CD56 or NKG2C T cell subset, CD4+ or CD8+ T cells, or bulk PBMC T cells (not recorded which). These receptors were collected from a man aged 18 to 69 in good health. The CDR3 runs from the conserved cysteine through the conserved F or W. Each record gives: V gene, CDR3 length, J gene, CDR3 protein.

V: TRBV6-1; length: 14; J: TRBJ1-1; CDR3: CASSDMGVGAEAFF
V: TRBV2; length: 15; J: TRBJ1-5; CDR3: CASSADRGLNQPQHF
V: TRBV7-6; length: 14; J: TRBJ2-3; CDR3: CASSLGLVSDTQYF
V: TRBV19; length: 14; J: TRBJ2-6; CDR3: CASSSGAGANVLTF
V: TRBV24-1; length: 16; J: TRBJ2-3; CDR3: CATSDLRRTLADTQYF
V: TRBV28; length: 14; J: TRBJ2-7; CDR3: CASSLSQTGGEQYF
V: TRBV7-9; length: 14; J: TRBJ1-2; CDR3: CASSLGQGVYGYTF
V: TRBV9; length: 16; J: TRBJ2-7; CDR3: CASSGGLAGKPYEQYF
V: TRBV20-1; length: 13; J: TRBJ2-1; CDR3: CSTGTGGFDEQFF
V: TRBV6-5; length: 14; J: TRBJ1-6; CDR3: CASSYRPGNSPLHF
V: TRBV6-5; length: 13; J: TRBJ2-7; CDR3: CASSYGRGLEQYF
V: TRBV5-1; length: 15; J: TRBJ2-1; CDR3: CASSHTGRGYNEQFF
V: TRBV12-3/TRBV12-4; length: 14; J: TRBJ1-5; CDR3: CASSATGANQPQHF
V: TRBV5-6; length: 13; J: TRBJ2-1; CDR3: CASSVGLAGPQFF
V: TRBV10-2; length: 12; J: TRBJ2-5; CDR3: CASRGGIETQYF
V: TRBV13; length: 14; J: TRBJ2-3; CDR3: CASSTGGALNTQYF
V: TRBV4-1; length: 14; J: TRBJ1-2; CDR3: CASSQDLVAYGYTF
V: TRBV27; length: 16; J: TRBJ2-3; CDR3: CASSPLRRGNEDTQYF
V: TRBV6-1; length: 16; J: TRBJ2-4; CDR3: CASSEATSGGKNIQYF
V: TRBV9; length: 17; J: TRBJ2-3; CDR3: CASSNRNPEGPADTQYF
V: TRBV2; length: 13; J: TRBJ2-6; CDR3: CARGGIGANVLTF
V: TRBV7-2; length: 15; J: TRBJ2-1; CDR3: CASSLALAGEGEQFF
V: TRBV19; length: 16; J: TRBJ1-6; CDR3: CASRTPGTGESSPLHF
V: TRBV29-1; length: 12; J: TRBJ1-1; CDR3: CSVPFEGTEAFF
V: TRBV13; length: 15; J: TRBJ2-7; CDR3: CASSLGLLGTYEQYF
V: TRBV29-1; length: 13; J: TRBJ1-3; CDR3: CSVVGSSGNTIYF
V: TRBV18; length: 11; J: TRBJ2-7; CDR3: CASSGDYEQYF
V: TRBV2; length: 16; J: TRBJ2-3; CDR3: CASSGTLLRVTDTQYF
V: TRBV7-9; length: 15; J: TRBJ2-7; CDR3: CASSLARGVGYEQYF
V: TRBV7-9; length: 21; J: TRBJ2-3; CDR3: CASSLDLSRGAEYTSTDTQYF
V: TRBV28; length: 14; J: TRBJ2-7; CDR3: CASSDDRGSDEQYF
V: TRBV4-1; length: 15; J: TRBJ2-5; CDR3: CASSQDRGGAVGQYF
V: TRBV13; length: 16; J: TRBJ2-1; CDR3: CASSTWASSGFNEQFF
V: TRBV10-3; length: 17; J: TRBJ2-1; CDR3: CAISETSGGASYNEQFF
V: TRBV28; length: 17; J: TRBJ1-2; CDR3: CASSSQGASYRNYGYTF
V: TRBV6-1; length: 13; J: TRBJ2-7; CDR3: CASIGGSLSEQYF
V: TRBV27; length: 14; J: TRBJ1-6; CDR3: CASSGQGSNSPLHF
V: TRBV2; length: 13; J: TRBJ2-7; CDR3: CASSRQGAYEQYF
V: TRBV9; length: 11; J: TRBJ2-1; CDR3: CASTSGNEQFF
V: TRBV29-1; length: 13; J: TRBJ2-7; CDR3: CSVVEDREYEQYF
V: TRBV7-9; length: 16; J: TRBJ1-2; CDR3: CASNPEDRARLDGYTF
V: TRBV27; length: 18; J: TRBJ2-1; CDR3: CASGPGQLLAGAYNEQFF
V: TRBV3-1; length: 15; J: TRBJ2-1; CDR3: CASSQDFGLANEQFF
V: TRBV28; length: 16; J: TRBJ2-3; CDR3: CASSLFLGMGRDTQYF
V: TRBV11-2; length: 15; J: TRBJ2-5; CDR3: CASSPKGGAFETQYF
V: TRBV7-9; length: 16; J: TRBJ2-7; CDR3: CASTPPPGTGVYEQYF
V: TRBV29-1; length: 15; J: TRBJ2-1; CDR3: CSVGGTSGTYNEQFF
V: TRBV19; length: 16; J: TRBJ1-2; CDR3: CASSHSGTGFLGGYTF
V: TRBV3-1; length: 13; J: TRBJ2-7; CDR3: CASSAHKGREQYF
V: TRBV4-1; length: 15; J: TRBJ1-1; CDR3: CASSLTVRMNTEAFF
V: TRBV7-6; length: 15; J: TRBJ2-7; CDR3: CASSYGTSGGYEQYF
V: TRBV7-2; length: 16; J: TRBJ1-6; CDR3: CASSLAVTVYNSPLHF
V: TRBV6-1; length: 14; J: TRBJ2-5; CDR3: CASSEGAAQETQYF
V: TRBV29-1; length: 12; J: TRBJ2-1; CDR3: CSVELGFHEQFF
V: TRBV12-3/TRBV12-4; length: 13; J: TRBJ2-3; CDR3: CASTMAGADTQYF
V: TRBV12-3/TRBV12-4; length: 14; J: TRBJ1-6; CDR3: CASSLERNNSPLHF